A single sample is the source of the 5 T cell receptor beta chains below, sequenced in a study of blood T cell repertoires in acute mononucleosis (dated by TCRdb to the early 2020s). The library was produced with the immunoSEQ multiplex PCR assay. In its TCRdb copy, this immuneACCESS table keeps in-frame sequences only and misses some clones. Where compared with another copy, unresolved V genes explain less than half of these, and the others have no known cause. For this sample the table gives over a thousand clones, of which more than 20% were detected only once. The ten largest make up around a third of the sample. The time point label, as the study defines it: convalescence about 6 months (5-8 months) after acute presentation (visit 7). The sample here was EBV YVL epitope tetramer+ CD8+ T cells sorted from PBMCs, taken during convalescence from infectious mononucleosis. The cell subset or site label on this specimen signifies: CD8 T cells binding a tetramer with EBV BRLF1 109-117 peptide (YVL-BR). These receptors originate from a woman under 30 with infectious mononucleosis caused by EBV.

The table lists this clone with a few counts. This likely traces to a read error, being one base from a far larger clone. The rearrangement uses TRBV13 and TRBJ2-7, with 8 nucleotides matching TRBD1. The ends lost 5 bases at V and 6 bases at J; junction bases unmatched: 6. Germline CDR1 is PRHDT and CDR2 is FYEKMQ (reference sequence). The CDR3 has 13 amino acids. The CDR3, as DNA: TGTGCCAGCAGCGCAGGGGGCTACTGCGAGCAGTACTTC. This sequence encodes CASSAGGYCEQYF.

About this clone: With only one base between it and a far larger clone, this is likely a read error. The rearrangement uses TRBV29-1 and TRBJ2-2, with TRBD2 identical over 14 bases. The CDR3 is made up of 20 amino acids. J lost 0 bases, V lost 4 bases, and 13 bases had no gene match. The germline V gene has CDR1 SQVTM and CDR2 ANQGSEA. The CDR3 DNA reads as TGCAGCGTTGCCCAGCCCGCCGGACTAGCGGGAGGTTCGAACACCGGGGAGCTGTTTTTT. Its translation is CSVAQPAGLAGGSNTGELFF.

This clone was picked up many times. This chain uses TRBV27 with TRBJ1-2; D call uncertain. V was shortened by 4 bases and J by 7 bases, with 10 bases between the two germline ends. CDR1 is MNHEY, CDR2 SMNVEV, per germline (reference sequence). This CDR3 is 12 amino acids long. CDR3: CASSYVGVGYTF. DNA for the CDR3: TGTGCCAGCAGTTACGTCGGAGTTGGCTACACCTTC.

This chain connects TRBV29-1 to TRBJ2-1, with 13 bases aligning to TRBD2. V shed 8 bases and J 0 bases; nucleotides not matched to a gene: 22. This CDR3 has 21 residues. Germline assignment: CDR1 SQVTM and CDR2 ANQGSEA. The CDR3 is CSLGGTGCGTSGAYSYNEQFF. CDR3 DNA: TGCAGCTTAGGAGGGACAGGGTGCGGGACTAGCGGGGCATACTCCTACAATGAGCAGTTCTTC.

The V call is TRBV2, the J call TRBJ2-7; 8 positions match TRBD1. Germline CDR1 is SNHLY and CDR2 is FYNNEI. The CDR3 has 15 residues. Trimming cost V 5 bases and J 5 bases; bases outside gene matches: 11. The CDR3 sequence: CASSSHSDRVDEQYF. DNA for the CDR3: TGTGCCAGCAGTTCCCACTCGGACAGGGTTGACGAGCAGTACTTC.